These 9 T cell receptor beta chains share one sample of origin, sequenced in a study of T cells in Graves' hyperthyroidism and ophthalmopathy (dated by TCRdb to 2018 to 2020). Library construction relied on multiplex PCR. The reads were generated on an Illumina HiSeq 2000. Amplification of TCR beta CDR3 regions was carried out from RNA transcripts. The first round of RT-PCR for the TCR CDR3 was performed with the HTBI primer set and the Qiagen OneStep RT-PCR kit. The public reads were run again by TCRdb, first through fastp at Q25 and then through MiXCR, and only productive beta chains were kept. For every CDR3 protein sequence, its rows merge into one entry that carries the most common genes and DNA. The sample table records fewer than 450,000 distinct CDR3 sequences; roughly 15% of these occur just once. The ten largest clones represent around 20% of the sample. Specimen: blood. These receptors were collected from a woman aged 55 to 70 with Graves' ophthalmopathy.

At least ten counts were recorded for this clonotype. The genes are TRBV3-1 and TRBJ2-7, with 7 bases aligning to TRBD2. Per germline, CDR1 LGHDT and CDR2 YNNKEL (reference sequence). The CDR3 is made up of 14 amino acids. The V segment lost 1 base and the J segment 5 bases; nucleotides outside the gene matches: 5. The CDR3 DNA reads TGTGCCAGCAGCCAAGTGCGGGGGTTCAACGAGCAGTACTTC. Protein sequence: CASSQVRGFNEQYF.

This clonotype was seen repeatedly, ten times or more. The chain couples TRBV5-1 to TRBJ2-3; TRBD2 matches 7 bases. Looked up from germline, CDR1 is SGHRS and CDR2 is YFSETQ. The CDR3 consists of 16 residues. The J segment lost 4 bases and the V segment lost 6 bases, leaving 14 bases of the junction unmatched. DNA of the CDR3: TGCGCCAGCATGTTGATAGCGGGCCTCGGGGCAGATACGCAGTATTTT. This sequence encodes CASMLIAGLGADTQYF.

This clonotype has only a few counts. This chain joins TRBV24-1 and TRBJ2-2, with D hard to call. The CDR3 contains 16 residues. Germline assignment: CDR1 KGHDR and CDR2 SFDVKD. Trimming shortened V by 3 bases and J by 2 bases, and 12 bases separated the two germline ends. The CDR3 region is CATSDVRWGNTGELFF. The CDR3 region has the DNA TGTGCCACCAGTGATGTCCGGTGGGGTAACACCGGGGAGCTGTTTTTT.

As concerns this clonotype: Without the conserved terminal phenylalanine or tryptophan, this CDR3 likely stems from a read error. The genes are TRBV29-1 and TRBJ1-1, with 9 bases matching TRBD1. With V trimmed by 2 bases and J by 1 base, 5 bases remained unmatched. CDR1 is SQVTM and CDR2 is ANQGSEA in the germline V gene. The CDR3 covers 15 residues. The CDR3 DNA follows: TGCAGCGTTGAATCCGGGACAGGGTGGAACACTGAAGCTTTCTCT. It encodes CSVESGTGWNTEAFS.

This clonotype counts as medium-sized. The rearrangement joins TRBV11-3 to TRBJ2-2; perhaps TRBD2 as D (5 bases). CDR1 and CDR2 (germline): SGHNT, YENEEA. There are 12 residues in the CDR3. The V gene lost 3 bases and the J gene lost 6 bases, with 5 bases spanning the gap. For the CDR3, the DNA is TGTGCCAGCAGCTTGGAGGCCGGGGAGCTGTTTTTT. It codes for CASSLEAGELFF.

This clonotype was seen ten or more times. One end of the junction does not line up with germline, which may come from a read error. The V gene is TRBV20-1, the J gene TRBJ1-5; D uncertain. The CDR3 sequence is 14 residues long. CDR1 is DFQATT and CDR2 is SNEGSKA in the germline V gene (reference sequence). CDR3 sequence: CSARDLVPGRPQHF. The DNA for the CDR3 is TGCAGTGCTAGAGATCTAGTGCCGGGTCGGCCCCAGCACTTT.

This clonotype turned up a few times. The DNA of the CDR3 is TGCAGTGCTAGGGAGGGCACTCCCGATACGCAGTATTTT. This encodes CSAREGTPDTQYF. The chain has TRBV20-1 and TRBJ2-3, with TRBD2 as a possible D gene (6 bases). CDR1 is DFQATT and CDR2 is SNEGSKA in the germline V gene (reference sequence). V was cut by 3 bases and J by 6 bases, with 13 bases left in between. The CDR3 spans 13 residues.

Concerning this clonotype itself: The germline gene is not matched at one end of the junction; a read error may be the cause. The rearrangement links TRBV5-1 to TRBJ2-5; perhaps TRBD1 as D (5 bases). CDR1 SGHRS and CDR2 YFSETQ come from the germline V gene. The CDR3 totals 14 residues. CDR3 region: CTSSPAGIGETQYF. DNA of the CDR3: TGCACCAGCAGCCCTGCAGGGATAGGAGAGACCCAGTACTTC.

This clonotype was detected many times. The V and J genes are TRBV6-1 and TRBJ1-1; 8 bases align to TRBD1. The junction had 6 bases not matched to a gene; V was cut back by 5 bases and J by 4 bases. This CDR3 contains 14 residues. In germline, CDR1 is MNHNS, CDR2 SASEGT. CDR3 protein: CASSLSGGGTEAFF. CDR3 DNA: TGTGCCAGCAGTCTTTCAGGGGGCGGCACTGAAGCTTTCTTT.